This T cell receptor beta chain was identified during a study of spatial heterogeneity in lung cancer. About this clonotype itself: Its antigen remains unknown.

Regarding time point: sample taken at primary tumor resection. The study sequenced unsorted whole RNA from tumor, nontumor lung or frozen PBMC. This CDR3 spans 14 amino acids. V was cut by 7 bases and J by 5 bases, with 15 bases left in between. Looked up from germline, CDR1 is MNHEY and CDR2 is SVGEGT. TCRdb re-analysed the 5' RACE reads in MiXCR, keeping a single row per CDR3 protein. The sample holds nearly 15,000 distinct CDR3 sequences; 6.5% to 8.5% are singletons and the top ten take about 30%. Study results and limitations: Resection saw ubiquitous expanded tumor TCRs appear in blood more than follow-up did.

The chain recombines TRBV6-2 or TRBV6-3 with TRBJ2-4; D possibly matches TRBD1 or TRBD2 (6 bases each). Sequencing used PBMCs, obtained at surgery. The clonotype originates from a female donor with early-stage non-small cell lung cancer. In nucleotides, the CDR3 is TGTGCCAGCACCCCAACAGGGAGGCAAAACATTCAGTACTTC. This translates into CASTPTGRQNIQYF.